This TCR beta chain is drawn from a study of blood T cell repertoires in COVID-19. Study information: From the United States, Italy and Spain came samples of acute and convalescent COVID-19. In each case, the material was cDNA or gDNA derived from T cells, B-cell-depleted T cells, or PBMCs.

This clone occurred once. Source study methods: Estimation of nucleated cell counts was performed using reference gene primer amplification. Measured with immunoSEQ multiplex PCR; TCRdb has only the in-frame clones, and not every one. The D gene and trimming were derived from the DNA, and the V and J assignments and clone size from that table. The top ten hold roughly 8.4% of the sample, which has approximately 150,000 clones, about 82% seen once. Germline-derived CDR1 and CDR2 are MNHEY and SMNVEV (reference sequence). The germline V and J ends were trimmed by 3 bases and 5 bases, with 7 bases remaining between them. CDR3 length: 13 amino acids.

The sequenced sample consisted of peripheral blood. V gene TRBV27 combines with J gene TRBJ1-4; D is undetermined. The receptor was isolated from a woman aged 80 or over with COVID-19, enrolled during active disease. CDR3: CASSLRRNEKLFF. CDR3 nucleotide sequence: TGTGCCAGCAGTTTGAGGAGGAATGAAAAACTGTTTTTT. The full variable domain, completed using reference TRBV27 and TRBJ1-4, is EAQVTQNPRYLITVTGKKLTVTCSQNMNHEYMSWYRQDPGLGLRQIYYSMNVEVTDKGDVPEGYKVSRKEKRNFPLILESPSPNQTSLYFCASSLRRNEKLFFGSGTQLSVL.